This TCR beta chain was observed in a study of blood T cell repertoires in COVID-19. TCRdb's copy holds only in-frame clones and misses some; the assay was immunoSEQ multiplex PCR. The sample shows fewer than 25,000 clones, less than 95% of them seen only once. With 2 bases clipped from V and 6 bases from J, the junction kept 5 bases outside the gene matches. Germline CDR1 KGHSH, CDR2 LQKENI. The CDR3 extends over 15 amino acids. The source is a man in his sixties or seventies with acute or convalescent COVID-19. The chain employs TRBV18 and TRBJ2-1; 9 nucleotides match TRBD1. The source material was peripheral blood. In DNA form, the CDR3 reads TGTGCCAGCTCACCAAGCGGGACAGGGATCAATGAGCAGTTCTTC. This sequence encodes CASSPSGTGINEQFF.